A selection of T cell receptor beta chains follows, all from one sample in a study of T cell responses to AZD1222 COVID-19 vaccine. Using immunoSEQ multiplex PCR, the repertoire was profiled, and TCRdb retains in-frame clones only, with some absent. Here the sample spans fewer than 150,000 clones, 88% being singletons. Material: peripheral blood, obtained 28 days after the second AZD1222 dose. The receptors shown here come from an adult who received the AZD1222 COVID-19 vaccine. CDR3s include the opening cysteine and the closing phenylalanine or tryptophan. D genes are given only for firm matches. Clone size is stated in some rows and not others, as once, few, many or a class when expanded.

TRBV2	NA	TRBJ2-5	NA	CASSESGGRGEETQYF	TGTGCCAGCAGTGAATCGGGGGGCAGGGGAGAAGAGACCCAGTACTTC
TRBV5-1	NA	TRBJ1-2	TRBD1	CASSSDRGGYGYTF	TGCGCCAGCAGCTCGGACAGGGGAGGCTATGGCTACACCTTC
TRBV3-1/TRBV3-2	NA	TRBJ1-1	NA	CASSQRMTDTEAFF	TGTGCCAGCAGCCAAAGAATGACAGACACTGAAGCTTTCTTT
TRBV27	NA	TRBJ1-4	NA	CASSLNRAEKLFF	TGTGCCAGCAGCCTGAACCGGGCCGAAAAACTGTTTTTT
TRBV7-9	NA	TRBJ2-7	NA	CASSAEDKALQEQYF	TGTGCCAGCAGCGCAGAGGATAAGGCATTGCAAGAGCAGTACTTC
TRBV9	NA	TRBJ1-2	NA	CASSVLGNYGYTF	TGTGCCAGCAGCGTTCTAGGAAACTATGGCTACACCTTC
TRBV3-1/TRBV3-2	NA	TRBJ2-7	NA	CASSQGLARYEQYF	TGTGCCAGCAGCCAAGGGCTAGCGCGGTACGAGCAGTACTTC
TRBV6-1	NA	TRBJ1-5	NA	CASSEVGGRQPQHF	TGTGCCAGCAGTGAAGTAGGGGGAAGGCAGCCCCAGCATTTT
TRBV11-1	NA	TRBJ1-6	TRBD1	CASSLTGDSPLHF	TGTGCCAGCAGCTTAACAGGGGATTCACCCCTCCACTTT
TRBV7-9	NA	TRBJ2-1	NA	CASSQQGHPYNEQFF	TGTGCCAGCAGCCAGCAGGGTCATCCCTACAATGAGCAGTTCTTC
TRBV27	NA	TRBJ2-1	NA	CASSRGSRPPNEQFF	TGTGCCAGCAGCCGAGGTTCCCGCCCCCCTAATGAGCAGTTCTTC
TRBV2	NA	TRBJ2-1	NA	CASTPVEGINEQFF	TGTGCCAGCACCCCGGTTGAGGGGATAAATGAGCAGTTCTTC
TRBV18	NA	TRBJ1-5	NA	CASSPHSNQPQHF	TGTGCCAGCTCACCCCATAGCAATCAGCCCCAGCATTTT
TRBV11-2	NA	TRBJ2-3	NA	CASSRDGVTDTQYF	TGTGCCAGCAGCCGGGACGGGGTCACAGATACGCAGTATTTT
TRBV5-4	NA	TRBJ1-1	NA	CASSFGTLNTEAFF	TGTGCCAGCAGCTTCGGGACACTGAACACTGAAGCTTTCTTT
TRBV19	NA	TRBJ2-1	NA	CASSIVGPGGGGYNEQFF	TGTGCCAGTAGTATAGTGGGGCCCGGCGGGGGCGGCTACAATGAGCAGTTCTTC
TRBV6-6	NA	TRBJ1-5	NA	CASSYSALQSKEPQHF	TGTGCCAGCAGTTACTCGGCTCTGCAGAGCAAGGAGCCCCAGCATTTT
TRBV7-8	NA	TRBJ2-3	TRBD2	CASSSASGGASDTQYF	TGTGCCAGCAGCTCTGCTAGCGGGGGGGCCTCAGATACGCAGTATTTT
TRBV27	once	TRBJ2-7	TRBD1	CASSLGDRAEQYF	TGTGCCAGCAGTCTCGGGGACAGGGCCGAGCAGTACTTC
TRBV11-2	NA	TRBJ2-1	TRBD2	CASSKDSGVYNEQFF	TGTGCCAGCAGCAAAGATAGCGGGGTATACAATGAGCAGTTCTTC
TRBV7-2	NA	TRBJ1-3	NA	CASSTWNTIYF	TGTGCCAGCAGTACTTGGAACACCATATATTTT
TRBV6-5	NA	TRBJ2-2	NA	CASSYRRSGSTGELFF	TGTGCCAGCAGTTACAGAAGGAGTGGGTCCACCGGGGAGCTGTTTTTT
TRBV7-2	NA	TRBJ2-5	TRBD2	CASSLGWMGGVQETQYF	TGTGCCAGCAGCTTGGGGTGGATGGGAGGGGTCCAAGAGACCCAGTACTTC
TRBV19	NA	TRBJ2-5	NA	CASSMARVEKTQYF	TGTGCCAGTAGTATGGCCAGGGTTGAAAAGACCCAGTACTTC
TRBV6-4	NA	TRBJ2-3	NA	CASSDSSGLDTQYF	TGTGCCAGCAGTGACTCGAGCGGGCTAGATACGCAGTATTTT
TRBV2	few	TRBJ1-1	TRBD1	CASSEARTGDTEAFF	TGTGCCAGCAGTGAAGCAAGGACAGGGGACACTGAAGCTTTCTTT
TRBV7-2	NA	TRBJ2-5	TRBD1	CASSLDRGHETQYF	TGTGCCAGCAGCTTAGACAGGGGGCATGAGACCCAGTACTTC